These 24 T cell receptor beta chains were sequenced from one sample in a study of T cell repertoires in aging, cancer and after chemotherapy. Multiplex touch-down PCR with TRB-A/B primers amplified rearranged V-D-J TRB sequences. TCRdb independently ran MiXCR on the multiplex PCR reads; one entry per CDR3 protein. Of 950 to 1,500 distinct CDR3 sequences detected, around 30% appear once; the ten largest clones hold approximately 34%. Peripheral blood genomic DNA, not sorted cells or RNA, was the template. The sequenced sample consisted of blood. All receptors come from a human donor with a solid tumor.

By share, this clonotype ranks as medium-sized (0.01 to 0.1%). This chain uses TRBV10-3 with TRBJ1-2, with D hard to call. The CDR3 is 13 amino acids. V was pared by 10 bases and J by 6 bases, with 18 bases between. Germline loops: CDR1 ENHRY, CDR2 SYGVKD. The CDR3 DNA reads TGTGCCACCCAACAACGATCTCTCGATGGCTACACCTTC. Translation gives CATQQRSLDGYTF.

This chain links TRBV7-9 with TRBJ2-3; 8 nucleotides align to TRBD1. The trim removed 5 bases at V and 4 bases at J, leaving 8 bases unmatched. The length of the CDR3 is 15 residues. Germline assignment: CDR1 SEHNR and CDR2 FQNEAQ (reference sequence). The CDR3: CASSPDRGWADTQYF. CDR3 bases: TGTGCCAGCAGCCCCGACAGGGGCTGGGCAGATACGCAGTATTTT.

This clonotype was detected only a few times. CDR3: CASRPGPRTEAFF. Written as DNA, the CDR3 is TGTGCCAGCAGACCGGGACCCCGGACTGAAGCTTTCTTT. This chain joins TRBV6-5 and TRBJ1-1; D possibly corresponds to TRBD1 (5 bases). Germline V gene lookup returns CDR1 MNHEY and CDR2 SVGAGI. The CDR3 runs to 13 residues. The V and J ends lost 6 bases and 5 bases respectively, with 13 bases between them.

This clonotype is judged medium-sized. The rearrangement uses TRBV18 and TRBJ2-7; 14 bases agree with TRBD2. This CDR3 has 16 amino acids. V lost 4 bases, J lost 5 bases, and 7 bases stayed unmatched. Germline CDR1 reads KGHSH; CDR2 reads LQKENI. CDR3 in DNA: TGTGCCAGCTCACGACTAGCGGGAGGGCCTGTCCACGAGCAGTACTTC. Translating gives CASSRLAGGPVHEQYF.

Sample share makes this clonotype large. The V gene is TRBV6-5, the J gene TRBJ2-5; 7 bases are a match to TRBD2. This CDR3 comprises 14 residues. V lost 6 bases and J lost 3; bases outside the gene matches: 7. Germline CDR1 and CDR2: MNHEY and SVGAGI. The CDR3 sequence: CASRGRGGEETQYF. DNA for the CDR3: TGTGCCAGCAGGGGGCGCGGGGGAGAAGAGACCCAGTACTTC.

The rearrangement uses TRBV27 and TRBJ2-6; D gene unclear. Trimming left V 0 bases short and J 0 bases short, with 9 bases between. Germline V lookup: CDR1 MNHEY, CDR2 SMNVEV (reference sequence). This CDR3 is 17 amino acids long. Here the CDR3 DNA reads TGTGCCAGCAGTTTATCTGGCACGGCCTCTGGGGCCAACGTCCTGACTTTC. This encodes CASSLSGTASGANVLTF. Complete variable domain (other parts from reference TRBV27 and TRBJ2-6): EAQVTQNPRYLITVTGKKLTVTCSQNMNHEYMSWYRQDPGLGLRQIYYSMNVEVTDKGDVPEGYKVSRKEKRNFPLILESPSPNQTSLYFCASSLSGTASGANVLTFGAGSRLTVL.

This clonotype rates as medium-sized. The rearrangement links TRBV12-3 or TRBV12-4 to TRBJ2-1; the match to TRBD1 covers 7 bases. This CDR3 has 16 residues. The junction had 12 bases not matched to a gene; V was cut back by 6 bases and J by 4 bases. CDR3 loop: CASSSSGTDFYNEQFF. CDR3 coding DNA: TGTGCCAGCAGCTCCTCCGGGACAGACTTTTACAATGAGCAGTTCTTC.

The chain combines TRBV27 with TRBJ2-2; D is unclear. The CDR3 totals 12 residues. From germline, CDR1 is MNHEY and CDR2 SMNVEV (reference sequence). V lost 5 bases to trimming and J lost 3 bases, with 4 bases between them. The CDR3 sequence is CASSPYTGELFF. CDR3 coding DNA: TGTGCCAGCAGTCCCTACACCGGGGAGCTGTTTTTT.

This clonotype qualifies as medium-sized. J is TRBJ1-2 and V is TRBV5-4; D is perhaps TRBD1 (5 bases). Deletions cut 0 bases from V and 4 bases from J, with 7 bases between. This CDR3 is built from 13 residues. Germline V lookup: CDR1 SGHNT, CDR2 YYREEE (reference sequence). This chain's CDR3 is CASSLDGAYGYTF. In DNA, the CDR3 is TGTGCCAGCAGCTTGGACGGGGCCTATGGCTACACCTTC.

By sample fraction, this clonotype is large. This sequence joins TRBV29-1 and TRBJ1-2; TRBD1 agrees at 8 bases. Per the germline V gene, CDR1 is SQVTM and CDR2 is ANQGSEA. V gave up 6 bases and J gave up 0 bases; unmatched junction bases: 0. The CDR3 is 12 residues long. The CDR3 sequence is CSVDRANYGYTF. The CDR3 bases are TGCAGCGTGGACAGGGCTAACTATGGCTACACCTTC. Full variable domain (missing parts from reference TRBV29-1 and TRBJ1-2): SAVISQKPSRDICQRGTSLTIQCQVDSQVTMMFWYRQQPGQSLTLIATANQGSEATYESGFVIDKFPISRPNLTFSTLTVSNMSPEDSSIYLCSVDRANYGYTFGSGTRLTVV.

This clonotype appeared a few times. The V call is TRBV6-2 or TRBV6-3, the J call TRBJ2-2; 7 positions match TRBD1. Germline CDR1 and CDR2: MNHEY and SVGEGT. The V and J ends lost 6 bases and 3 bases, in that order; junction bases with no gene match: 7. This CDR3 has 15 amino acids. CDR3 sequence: CASRPTGVHTGELFF. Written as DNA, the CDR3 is TGTGCCAGCAGACCAACAGGGGTTCACACCGGGGAGCTGTTTTTT.

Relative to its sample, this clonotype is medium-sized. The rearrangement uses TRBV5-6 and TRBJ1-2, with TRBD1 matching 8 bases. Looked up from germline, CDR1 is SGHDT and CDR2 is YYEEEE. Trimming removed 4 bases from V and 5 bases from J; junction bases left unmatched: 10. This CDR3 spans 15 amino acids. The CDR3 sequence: CASSPLPRQGYGYTF. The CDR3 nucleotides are TGTGCCAGCAGCCCTCTCCCGAGACAGGGGTATGGCTACACCTTC.

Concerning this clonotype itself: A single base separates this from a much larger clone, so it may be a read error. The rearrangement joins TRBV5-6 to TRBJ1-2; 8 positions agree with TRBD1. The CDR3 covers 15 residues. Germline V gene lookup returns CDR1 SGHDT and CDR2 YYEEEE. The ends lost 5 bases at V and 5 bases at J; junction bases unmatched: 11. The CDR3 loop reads CASRPLPRQGYGYTF. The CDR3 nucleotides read TGTGCCAGCAGACCTCTCCCGAGACAGGGGTATGGCTACACCTTC. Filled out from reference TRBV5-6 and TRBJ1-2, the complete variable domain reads DAGVTQSPTHLIKTRGQQVTLRCSPKSGHDTVSWYQQALGQGPQFIFQYYEEEERQRGNFPDRFSGHQFPNYSSELNVNALLLGDSALYLCASRPLPRQGYGYTFGSGTRLTVV.

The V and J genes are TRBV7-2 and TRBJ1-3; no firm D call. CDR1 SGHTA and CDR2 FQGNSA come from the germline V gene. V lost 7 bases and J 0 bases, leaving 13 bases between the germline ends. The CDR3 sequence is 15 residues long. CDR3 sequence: CASTVSRISGNTIYF. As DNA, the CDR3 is TGTGCCAGCACCGTTTCCAGGATCTCTGGAAACACCATATATTTT.

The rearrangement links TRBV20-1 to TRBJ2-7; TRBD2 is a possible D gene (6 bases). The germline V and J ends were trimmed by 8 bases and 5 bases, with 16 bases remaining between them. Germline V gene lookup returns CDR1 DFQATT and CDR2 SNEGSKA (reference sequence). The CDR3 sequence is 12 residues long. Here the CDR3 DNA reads TGCAGTCCACGCGGGGCTTCCCACGAGCAGTACTTC. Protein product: CSPRGASHEQYF.

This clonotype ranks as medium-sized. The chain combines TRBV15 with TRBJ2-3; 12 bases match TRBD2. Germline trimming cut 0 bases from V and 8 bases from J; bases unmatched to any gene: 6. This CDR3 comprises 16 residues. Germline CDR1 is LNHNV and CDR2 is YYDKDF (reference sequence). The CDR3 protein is CATSRELTSGGGTQYF. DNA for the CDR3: TGTGCCACCAGCAGAGAGTTGACTAGCGGGGGAGGTACGCAGTATTTT.

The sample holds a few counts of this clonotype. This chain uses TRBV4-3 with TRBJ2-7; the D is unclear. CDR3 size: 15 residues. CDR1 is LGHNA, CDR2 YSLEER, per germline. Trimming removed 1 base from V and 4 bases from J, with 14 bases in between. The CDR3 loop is CASSQVFDDAYEQYF. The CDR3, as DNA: TGCGCCAGCAGCCAAGTCTTTGACGATGCTTACGAGCAGTACTTC.

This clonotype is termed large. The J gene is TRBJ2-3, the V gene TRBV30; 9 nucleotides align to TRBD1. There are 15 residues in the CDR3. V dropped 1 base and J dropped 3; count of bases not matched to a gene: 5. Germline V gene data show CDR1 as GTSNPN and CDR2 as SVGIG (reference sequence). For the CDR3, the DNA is TGTGCCTGGAGTGCAGGACAGGGGTTGACAGATACGCAGTATTTT. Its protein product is CAWSAGQGLTDTQYF.

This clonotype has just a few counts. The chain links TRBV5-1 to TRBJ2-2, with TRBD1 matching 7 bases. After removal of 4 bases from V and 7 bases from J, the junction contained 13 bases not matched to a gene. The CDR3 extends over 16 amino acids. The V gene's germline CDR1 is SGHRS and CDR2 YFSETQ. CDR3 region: CASSLQGVGAVGELFF. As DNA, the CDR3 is TGCGCCAGCAGCCTTCAGGGGGTAGGGGCAGTCGGGGAGCTGTTTTTT.

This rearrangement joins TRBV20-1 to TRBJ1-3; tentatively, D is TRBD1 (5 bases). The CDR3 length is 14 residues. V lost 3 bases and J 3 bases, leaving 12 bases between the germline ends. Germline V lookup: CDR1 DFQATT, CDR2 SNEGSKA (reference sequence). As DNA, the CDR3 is TGCAGTGCTAGTGTGGCAGGGAGTGGAAACACCATATATTTT. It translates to CSASVAGSGNTIYF.

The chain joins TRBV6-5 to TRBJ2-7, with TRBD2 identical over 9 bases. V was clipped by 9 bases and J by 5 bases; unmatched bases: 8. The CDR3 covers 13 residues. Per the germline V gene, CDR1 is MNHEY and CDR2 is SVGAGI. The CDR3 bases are TGTGCCAGTAGTAACAGCGGGGGGAACGAGCAGTACTTC. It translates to CASSNSGGNEQYF.

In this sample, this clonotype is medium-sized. CDR3 residues: CASSLPSGGAYNEQFF. For the CDR3, the DNA is TGTGCCAGCAGCTTGCCAAGCGGGGGGGCTTACAATGAGCAGTTCTTC. The rearrangement links TRBV5-5 to TRBJ2-1; 10 bases line up with TRBD2. Trimming removed 1 base from V and 4 bases from J; junction bases left unmatched: 5. The CDR3 is 16 amino acids. In germline, CDR1 is SGHKS, CDR2 YYEKEE (reference sequence).

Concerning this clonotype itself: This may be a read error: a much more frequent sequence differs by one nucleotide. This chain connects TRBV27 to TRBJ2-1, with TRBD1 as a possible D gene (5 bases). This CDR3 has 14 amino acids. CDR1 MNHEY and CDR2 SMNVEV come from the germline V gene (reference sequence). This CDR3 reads CASSRQLGYNELFF. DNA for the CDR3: TGTGCCAGCAGCCGACAGTTGGGGTACAATGAGCTGTTCTTC.

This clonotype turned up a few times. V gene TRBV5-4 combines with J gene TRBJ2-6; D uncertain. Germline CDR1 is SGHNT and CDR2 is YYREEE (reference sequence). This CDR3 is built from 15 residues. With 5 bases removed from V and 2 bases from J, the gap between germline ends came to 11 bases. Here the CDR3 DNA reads TGTGCCAGCAGTTCGGGCCAGCCTGGGGCCAACGTCCTGACTTTC. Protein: CASSSGQPGANVLTF.